This record looks at one T cell receptor (beta chain) sequence and its context. The record originates from a study of T cell changes during pregnancy in multiple sclerosis. Sequencing was performed with immunoSEQ multiplex PCR; in TCRdb, only in-frame clones are kept and a portion is missing. Among about 79,000 clones listed, around 95% were seen once. CDR3 length: 12 amino acids. CDR1 is GTSNPN and CDR2 is SVGIG in the germline V gene (reference sequence). V lost 4 bases to trimming and J lost 7 bases, with 13 bases between them. This receptor was taken from a female donor in good health, enrolled as a control in a pregnancy study. The J gene is TRBJ1-2, the V gene TRBV30; D perhaps matches TRBD1 (6 bases). Sequences were derived from peripheral blood, sampled in the second trimester of pregnancy. CDR3 nucleotides: TGTGCCTGGAAACAGGGAGTCTTTGGCTACACCTTC. It codes for CAWKQGVFGYTF.